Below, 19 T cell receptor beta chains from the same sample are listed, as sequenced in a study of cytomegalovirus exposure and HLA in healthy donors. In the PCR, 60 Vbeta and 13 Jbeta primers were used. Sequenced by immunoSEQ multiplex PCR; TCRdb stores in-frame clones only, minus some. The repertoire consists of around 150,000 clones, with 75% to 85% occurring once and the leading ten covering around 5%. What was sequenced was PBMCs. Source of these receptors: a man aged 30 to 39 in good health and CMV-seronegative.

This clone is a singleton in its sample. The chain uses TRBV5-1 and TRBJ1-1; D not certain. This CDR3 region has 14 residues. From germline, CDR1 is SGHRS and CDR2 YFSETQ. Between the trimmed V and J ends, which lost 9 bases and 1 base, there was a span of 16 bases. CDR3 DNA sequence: TGCGCCACTTACGAGGGCAATGCGAACACTGAAGCTTTCTTT. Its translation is CATYEGNANTEAFF.

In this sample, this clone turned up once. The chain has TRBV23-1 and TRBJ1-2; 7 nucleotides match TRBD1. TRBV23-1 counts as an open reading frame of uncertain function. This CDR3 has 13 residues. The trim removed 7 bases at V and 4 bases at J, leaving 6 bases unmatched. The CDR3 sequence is CASKTGTAYGYTF. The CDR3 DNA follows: TGCGCCAGCAAGACCGGGACAGCCTATGGCTACACCTTC.

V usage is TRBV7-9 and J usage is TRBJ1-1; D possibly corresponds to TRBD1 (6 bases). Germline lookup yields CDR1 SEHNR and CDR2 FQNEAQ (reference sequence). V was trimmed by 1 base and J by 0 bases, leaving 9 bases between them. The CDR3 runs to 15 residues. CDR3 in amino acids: CASSLDRDLNTEAFF. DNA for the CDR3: TGTGCCAGCAGCTTAGACAGGGATTTGAACACTGAAGCTTTCTTT.

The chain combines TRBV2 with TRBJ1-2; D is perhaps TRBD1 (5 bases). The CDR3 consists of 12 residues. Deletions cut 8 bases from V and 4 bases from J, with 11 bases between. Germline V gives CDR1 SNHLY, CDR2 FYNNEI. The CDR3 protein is CASLRVPYGYTF. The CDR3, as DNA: TGTGCCAGCCTCAGGGTCCCCTATGGCTACACCTTC.

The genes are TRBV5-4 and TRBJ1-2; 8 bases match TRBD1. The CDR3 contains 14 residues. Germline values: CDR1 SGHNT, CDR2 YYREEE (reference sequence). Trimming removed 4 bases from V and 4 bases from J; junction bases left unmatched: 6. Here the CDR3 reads CASSADRGPYGYTF. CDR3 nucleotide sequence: TGTGCCAGCAGCGCCGACAGGGGCCCCTATGGCTACACCTTC.

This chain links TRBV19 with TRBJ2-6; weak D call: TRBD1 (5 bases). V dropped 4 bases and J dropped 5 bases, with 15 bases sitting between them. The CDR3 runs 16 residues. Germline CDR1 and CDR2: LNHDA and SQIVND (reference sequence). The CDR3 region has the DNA TGTGCCAGTAGTACTACAGGTTCCCTCTGGGCCAACGTCCTGACTTTC. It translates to CASSTTGSLWANVLTF.

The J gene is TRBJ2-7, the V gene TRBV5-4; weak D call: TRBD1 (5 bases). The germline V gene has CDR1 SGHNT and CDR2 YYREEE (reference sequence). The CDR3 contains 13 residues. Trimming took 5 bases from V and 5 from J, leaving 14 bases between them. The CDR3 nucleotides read TGTGCCAGCAGTCGGCAGGGATCCCACGAGCAGTACTTC. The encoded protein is CASSRQGSHEQYF.

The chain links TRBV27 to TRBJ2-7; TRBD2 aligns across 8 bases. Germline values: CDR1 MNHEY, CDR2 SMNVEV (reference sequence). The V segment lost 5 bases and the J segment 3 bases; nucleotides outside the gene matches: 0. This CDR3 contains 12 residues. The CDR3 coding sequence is TGTGCCAGCAGTCGGGGGGGCTACGAGCAGTACTTC. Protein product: CASSRGGYEQYF.

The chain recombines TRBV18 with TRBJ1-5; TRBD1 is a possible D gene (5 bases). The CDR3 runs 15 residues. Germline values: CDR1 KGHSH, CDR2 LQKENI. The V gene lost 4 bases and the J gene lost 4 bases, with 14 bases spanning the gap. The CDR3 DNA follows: TGTGCCAGCTCACTCCAGGGAGGAGAAAATCAGCCCCAGCATTTT. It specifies CASSLQGGENQPQHF.

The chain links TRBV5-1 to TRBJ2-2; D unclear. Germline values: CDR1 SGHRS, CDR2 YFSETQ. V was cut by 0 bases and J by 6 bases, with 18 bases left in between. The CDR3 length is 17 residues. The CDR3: CASSLAGTYGLAGELFF. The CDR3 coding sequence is TGCGCCAGCAGCTTGGCCGGAACATACGGGTTAGCCGGGGAGCTGTTTTTT.

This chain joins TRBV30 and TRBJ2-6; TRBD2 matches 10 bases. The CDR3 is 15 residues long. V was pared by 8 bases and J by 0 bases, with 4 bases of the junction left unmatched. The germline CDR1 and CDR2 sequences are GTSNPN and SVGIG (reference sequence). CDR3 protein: CASGGDISGANVLTF. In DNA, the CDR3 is TGTGCCAGCGGGGGGGATATCTCTGGGGCCAACGTCCTGACTTTC.

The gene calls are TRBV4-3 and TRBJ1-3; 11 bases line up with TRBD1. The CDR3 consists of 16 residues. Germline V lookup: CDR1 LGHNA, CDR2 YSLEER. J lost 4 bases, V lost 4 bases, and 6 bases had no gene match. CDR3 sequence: CASSPGQGAGGNTIYF. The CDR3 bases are TGCGCCAGCAGCCCTGGACAGGGGGCCGGCGGAAACACCATATATTTT.

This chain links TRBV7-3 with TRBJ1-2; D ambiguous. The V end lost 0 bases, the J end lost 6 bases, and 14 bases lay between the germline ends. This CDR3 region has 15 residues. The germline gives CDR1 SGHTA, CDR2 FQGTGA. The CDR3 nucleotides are TGTGCCAGCAGCTTAACGAGGGCAGTGGGAAATGGCTACACCTTC. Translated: CASSLTRAVGNGYTF.

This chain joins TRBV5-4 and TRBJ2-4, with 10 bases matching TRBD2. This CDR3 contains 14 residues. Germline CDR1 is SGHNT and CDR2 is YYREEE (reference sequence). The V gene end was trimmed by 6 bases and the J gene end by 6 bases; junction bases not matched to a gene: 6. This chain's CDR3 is CASKLAGGINIQYF. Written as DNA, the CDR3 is TGTGCCAGCAAATTAGCGGGAGGAATAAACATTCAGTACTTC.

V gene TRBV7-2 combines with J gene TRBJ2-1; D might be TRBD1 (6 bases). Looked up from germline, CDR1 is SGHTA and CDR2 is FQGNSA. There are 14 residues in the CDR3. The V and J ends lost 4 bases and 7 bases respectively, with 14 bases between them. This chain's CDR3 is CASSSLLGTNEQFF. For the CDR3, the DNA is TGTGCCAGCAGCTCCCTACTGGGGACAAATGAGCAGTTCTTC.

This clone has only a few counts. CDR3 sequence reads: CASSLPRRTASYEQYF. The CDR3 bases are TGTGCCAGCAGCTTACCCCGCCGGACAGCCTCCTACGAGCAGTACTTC. This chain uses TRBV7-9 with TRBJ2-7; the D gene is possibly TRBD1 (6 bases). V gave up 2 bases and J gave up 0 bases, with 14 bases separating them. The CDR3 runs to 16 residues. Per germline, CDR1 SEHNR and CDR2 FQNEAQ (reference sequence).

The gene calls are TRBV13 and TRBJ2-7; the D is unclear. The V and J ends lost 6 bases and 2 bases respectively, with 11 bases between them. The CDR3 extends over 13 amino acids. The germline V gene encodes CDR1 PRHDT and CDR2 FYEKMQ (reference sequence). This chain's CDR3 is CASSLITTYEQYF. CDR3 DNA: TGTGCCAGCAGTCTTATAACAACCTACGAGCAGTACTTC.

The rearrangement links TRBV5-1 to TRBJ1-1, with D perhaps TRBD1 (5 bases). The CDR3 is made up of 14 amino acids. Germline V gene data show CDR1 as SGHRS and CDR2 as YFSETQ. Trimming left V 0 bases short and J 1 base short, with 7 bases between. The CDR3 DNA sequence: TGCGCCAGCAGCTTGGGGGGCGAGAACACTGAAGCTTTCTTT. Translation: CASSLGGENTEAFF. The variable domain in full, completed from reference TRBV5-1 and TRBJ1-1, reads KAGVTQTPRYLIKTRGQQVTLSCSPISGHRSVSWYQQTPGQGLQFLFEYFSETQRNKGNFPGRFSGRQFSNSRSEMNVSTLELGDSALYLCASSLGGENTEAFFGQGTRLTVV.

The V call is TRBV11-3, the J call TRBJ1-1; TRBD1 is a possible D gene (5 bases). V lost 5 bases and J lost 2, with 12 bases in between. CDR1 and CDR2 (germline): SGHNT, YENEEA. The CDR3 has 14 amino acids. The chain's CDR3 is CASSDRTGNTEAFF. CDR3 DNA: TGTGCCAGCAGCGACCGCACAGGTAACACTGAAGCTTTCTTT.